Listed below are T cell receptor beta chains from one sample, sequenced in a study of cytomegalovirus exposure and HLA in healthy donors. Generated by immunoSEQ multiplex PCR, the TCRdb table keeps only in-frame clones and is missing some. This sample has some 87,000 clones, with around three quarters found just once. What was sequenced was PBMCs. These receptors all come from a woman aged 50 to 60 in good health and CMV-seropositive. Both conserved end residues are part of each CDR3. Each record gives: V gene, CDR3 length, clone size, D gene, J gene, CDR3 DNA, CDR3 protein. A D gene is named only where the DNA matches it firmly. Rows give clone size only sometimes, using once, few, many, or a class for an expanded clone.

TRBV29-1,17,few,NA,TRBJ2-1,TGCAGCGTTGTACTAGCCTCGGGAAAAACCTCCTACAATGAGCAGTTCTTC,CSVVLASGKTSYNEQFF
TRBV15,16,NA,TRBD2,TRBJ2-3,TGTGCCACCAGCAGAGCTCTAGCGGGAGGGCCAGATACGCAGTATTTT,CATSRALAGGPDTQYF
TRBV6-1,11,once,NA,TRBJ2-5,TGTGCCAGCAACCCTAAAGAGACCCAGTACTTC,CASNPKETQYF
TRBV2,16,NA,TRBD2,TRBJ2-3,TGTGCCAGCGGACTAGCGGCAGAACCAGGCACAGATACGCAGTATTTT,CASGLAAEPGTDTQYF
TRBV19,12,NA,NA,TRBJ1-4,TGTGCCAGTACCCGGGGTAATGAAAAACTGTTTTTT,CASTRGNEKLFF
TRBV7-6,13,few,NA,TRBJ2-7,TGTGCCAGCAGCTTAGTCAGGGGCTACGAGCAGTACTTC,CASSLVRGYEQYF
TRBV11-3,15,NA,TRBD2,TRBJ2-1,TGTGCCAGCAGCCCGGGAGGGGATTCCTACAATGAGCAGTTCTTC,CASSPGGDSYNEQFF
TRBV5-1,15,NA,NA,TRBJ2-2,TGCGCCAGCAGCTTGACGAACACACGGGCCGGGGAGCTGTTTTTT,CASSLTNTRAGELFF
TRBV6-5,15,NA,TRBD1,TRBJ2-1,TGTGCCAGCAGTAACCTTGGACAGGGTAACAATGAGCAGTTCTTC,CASSNLGQGNNEQFF
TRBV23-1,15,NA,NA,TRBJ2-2,TGCGCCAGCAGTCAAATCGGGAGAAGCACCGGGGAGCTGTTTTTT,CASSQIGRSTGELFF
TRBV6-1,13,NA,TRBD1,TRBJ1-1,TGTGCCAGCAGCCACAGGGGGGACACTGAAGCTTTCTTT,CASSHRGDTEAFF
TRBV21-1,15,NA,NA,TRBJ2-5,TGTGCCAGCAGCAAATGTCCGGGACTACCTAAGACCCAGTACTTC,CASSKCPGLPKTQYF
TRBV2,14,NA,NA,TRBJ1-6,TGTGCCAGCAGCGTTGGAGTATCGAATTCACCCCTCCACTTT,CASSVGVSNSPLHF
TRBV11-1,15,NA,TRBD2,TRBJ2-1,TGTGCCAGTCAGCCGGGGGACTACTCCTACAATGAGCAGTTCTTC,CASQPGDYSYNEQFF
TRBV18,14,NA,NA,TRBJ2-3,TGTGCCAGCTCACCAGCGGCAGCCAAAGATACGCAGTATTTT,CASSPAAAKDTQYF
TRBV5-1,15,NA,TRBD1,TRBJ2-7,TGCGCCAGCAGCTTAATTGGGACAGGGTTGAACGAGCAGTACTTC,CASSLIGTGLNEQYF
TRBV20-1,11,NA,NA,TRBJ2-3,TGCAGTGCAAGGAGAACGGATACGCAGTATTTT,CSARRTDTQYF
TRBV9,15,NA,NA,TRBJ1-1,TGTGCCAGCAGCGTAGCCGGGGACATGAACACTGAAGCTTTCTTT,CASSVAGDMNTEAFF
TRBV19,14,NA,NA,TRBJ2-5,TGTGCCAGTAGTATCTATGGGGGGCAAGAGACCCAGTACTTC,CASSIYGGQETQYF